The 13 T cell receptor beta chains in this list originate from one sample, sequenced in a study of cytomegalovirus exposure and HLA in healthy donors. 13 Jbeta primers and 60 Vbeta primers were used for the PCR. Sequenced by immunoSEQ multiplex PCR; TCRdb stores in-frame clones only, minus some. The data contain 65,000 or so clones, 62% of them singletons. The specimen sequenced was PBMCs. These TCRs come from a man aged 25-45 years in good health and CMV-seronegative.

This chain links TRBV5-1 with TRBJ1-5; TRBD1 matches at 8 bases. This CDR3 contains 14 residues. V trimming: 0 bases; J trimming: 5 bases; junction bases outside the gene matches: 1. Germline V gene data show CDR1 as SGHRS and CDR2 as YFSETQ. The CDR3 coding sequence is TGCGCCAGCAGCTTGGAGACAGGGGATCAGCCCCAGCATTTT. Amino acid sequence: CASSLETGDQPQHF.

This clone was counted only a few times. This chain uses TRBV7-9 with TRBJ2-7, with D possibly TRBD1 on 6 matching bases. V was clipped by 4 bases and J by 1 base, with 11 bases between them. CDR3 length equals 14 residues. Germline-derived CDR1 and CDR2 are SEHNR and FQNEAQ (reference sequence). CDR3 sequence (DNA): TGTGCCAGCAGCTCAGGGGTCATTTCCTACGAGCAGTACTTC. Its protein is CASSSGVISYEQYF. Using reference TRBV7-9 and TRBJ2-7 for the parts outside the CDR3, the full variable domain is DTGVSQNPRHKITKRGQNVTFRCDPISEHNRLYWYRQTLGQGPEFLTYFQNEAQLEKSRLLSDRFSAERPKGSFSTLEIQRTEQGDSAMYLCASSSGVISYEQYFGPGTRLTVT.

The chain has TRBV6-1 and TRBJ1-2; 8 bases are shared with TRBD1. After removal of 7 bases from V and 4 bases from J, the junction contained 5 bases not matched to a gene. CDR3 length: 13 amino acids. Germline V gene lookup returns CDR1 MNHNS and CDR2 SASEGT. CDR3 bases: TGTGCCAGCACGGGACAGGTGATCTATGGCTACACCTTC. It encodes CASTGQVIYGYTF.

This clone appeared a single time. The chain combines TRBV7-6 with TRBJ2-7; D ambiguous. The CDR3 has 13 residues. Trimming shortened V by 0 bases and J by 2 bases, and 5 bases separated the two germline ends. Germline V CDR1 and CDR2: SGHVS, FNYEAQ. CDR3 sequence (DNA): TGTGCCAGCAGCTTAGCCGACACCTACGAGCAGTACTTC. Protein sequence: CASSLADTYEQYF.

There are a few counts of this clone. This chain joins TRBV4-2 and TRBJ1-5; tentative D call: TRBD1 (5 bases). Germline assignment: CDR1 LGHNA and CDR2 YNFKEQ. The CDR3 sequence is 15 residues long. The ends were cut back, 4 bases at V and 2 bases at J, with 12 bases in the middle. Here the CDR3 reads CASSLGRGGNQPQHF. CDR3 nucleotides: TGTGCCAGCAGCCTCGGGAGGGGTGGCAATCAGCCCCAGCATTTT.

The chain has TRBV25-1 and TRBJ2-3, with 7 bases aligning to TRBD2. Per germline, CDR1 MGHDK and CDR2 SYGVNS. V gave up 9 bases and J gave up 2 bases; unmatched junction bases: 8. The CDR3 runs to 14 residues. The CDR3 is CASAKTSTTDTQYF. Here the CDR3 DNA reads TGTGCCAGTGCCAAGACTAGCACCACAGATACGCAGTATTTT.

This chain uses TRBV7-6 with TRBJ1-4; unclear D gene. The CDR3 is 15 amino acids. Germline values: CDR1 SGHVS, CDR2 FNYEAQ. Trimming left V 1 base short and J 5 bases short, with 11 bases between. CDR3 sequence (DNA): TGTGCCAGCAGCTTAGGCGAGGGTTACAATGAAAAACTGTTTTTT. This codes for CASSLGEGYNEKLFF.

CDR3 residues: CASSQVWGANYGYTF. As DNA, the CDR3 is TGCGCCAGCAGCCAAGTATGGGGAGCCAACTATGGCTACACCTTC. The chain uses TRBV4-1 and TRBJ1-2; D call uncertain. This CDR3 contains 15 residues. Germline loops: CDR1 MGHRA, CDR2 YSYEKL. Trimming pared 1 base from V and 2 bases from J, leaving 11 bases between.

The gene calls are TRBV6-1 and TRBJ1-3; a weak D match, TRBD1 (6 bases). Germline V gene data show CDR1 as MNHNS and CDR2 as SASEGT. The V end lost 7 bases, the J end lost 1 base, and 11 bases lay between the germline ends. This CDR3 region has 14 residues. Here the CDR3 reads CASIRTVSGNTIYF. CDR3 coding DNA: TGTGCCAGCATCCGGACAGTTTCTGGAAACACCATATATTTT.

A few counts support this clone. CDR3 residues: CASSITSGAAGEQFF. The CDR3 DNA reads as TGTGCCAGCAGCATAACTAGCGGGGCGGCCGGTGAGCAGTTCTTC. This chain connects TRBV7-6 to TRBJ2-1, with TRBD2 matching over 10 bases. The CDR3 length is 15 residues. J was trimmed by 9 bases and V by 5 bases; bases with no gene match: 10. From germline, CDR1 is SGHVS and CDR2 FNYEAQ.

This chain links TRBV10-3 with TRBJ2-5; D is possibly TRBD1 (5 bases). V was pared by 4 bases and J by 3 bases, with 12 bases between. Germline CDR1 and CDR2: ENHRY and SYGVKD. The CDR3 runs 14 residues. The CDR3 sequence: CAISADGREETQYF. The DNA of the CDR3 is TGTGCCATCAGTGCAGACGGCAGGGAAGAGACCCAGTACTTC.

This clone was seen more than once but under ten times. This chain's CDR3 is CASSLFAVNTEAFF. As DNA, the CDR3 is TGTGCCAGCAGCTTGTTTGCAGTCAACACTGAAGCTTTCTTT. The chain is built from TRBV7-9 and TRBJ1-1; D is ambiguous. V shed 3 bases and J shed 2 bases, with 10 bases lying between them. The CDR3 is 14 amino acids. Looked up from germline, CDR1 is SEHNR and CDR2 is FQNEAQ (reference sequence).

The rearrangement links TRBV6-6 to TRBJ1-1; 8 positions agree with TRBD1. V dropped 0 bases and J dropped 5; count of bases not matched to a gene: 5. This CDR3 is 15 amino acids long. The germline CDR1 and CDR2 sequences are MNHNY and SVGAGI (reference sequence). In DNA, the CDR3 is TGTGCCAGCAGTTACTCAATGACAGGGGAAACTGAAGCTTTCTTT. Translated, it gives CASSYSMTGETEAFF.